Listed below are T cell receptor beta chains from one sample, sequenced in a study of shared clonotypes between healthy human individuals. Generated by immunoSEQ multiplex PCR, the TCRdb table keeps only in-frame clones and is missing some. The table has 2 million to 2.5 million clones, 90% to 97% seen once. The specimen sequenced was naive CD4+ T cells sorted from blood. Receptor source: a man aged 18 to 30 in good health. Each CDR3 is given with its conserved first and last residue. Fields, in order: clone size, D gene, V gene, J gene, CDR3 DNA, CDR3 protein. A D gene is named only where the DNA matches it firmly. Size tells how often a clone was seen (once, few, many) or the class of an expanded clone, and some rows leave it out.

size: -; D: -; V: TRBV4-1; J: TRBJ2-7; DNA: TGCGCCAGCAGCCCACAGGATTCTGGGGAGCAGTACTTC; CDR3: CASSPQDSGEQYF
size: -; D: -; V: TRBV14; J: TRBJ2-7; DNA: TGTGCCAGCAGCCCCGGGACTGGAGTCTTCTACGAGCAGTACTTC; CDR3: CASSPGTGVFYEQYF
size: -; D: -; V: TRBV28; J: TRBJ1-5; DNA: TGTGCCAGCAGTTTTCCCGCGGGGGGCCAATCGCCCCAGCATTTT; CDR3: CASSFPAGGQSPQHF
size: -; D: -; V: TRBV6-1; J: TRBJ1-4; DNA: TGTGCCAGCAGTGAACTAAGGGCAGTAACTAATGAAAAACTGTTTTTT; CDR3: CASSELRAVTNEKLFF
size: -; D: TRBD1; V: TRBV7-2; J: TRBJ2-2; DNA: TGTGCCAGCAGCTTTGACAGGGGCGACGGGGAGCTGTTTTTT; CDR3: CASSFDRGDGELFF
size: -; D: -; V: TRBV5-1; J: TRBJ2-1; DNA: TGCGCCAGTTCTCCATGGGCAGGGCAAGAGCAGTTCTTC; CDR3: CASSPWAGQEQFF
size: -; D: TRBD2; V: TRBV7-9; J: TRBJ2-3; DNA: TGTGCCAGCAGCCTCGGAGTGGTAGCGGGGAAGGATACGCAGTATTTT; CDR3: CASSLGVVAGKDTQYF
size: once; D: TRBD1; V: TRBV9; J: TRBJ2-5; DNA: TGTGCCAGCAGCGTAGATGGGACAGCTTTTACCCAGTACTTC; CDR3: CASSVDGTAFTQYF
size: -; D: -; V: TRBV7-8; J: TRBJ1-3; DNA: TGTGCCAGCAGCTTCCCCTCAGGAAACACCATATATTTT; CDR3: CASSFPSGNTIYF
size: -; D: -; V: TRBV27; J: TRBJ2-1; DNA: TGTGCCAGCAGTCTTGATTACGGGACACTTAACAATGAGCAGTTCTTC; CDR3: CASSLDYGTLNNEQFF
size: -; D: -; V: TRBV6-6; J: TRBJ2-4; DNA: TGTGCCACTAGAGTACAGGTGGGGGCCAAAAACATTCAGTACTTC; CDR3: CATRVQVGAKNIQYF
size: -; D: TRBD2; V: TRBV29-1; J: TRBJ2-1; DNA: TGCAGCGTCCCCCTAGCGGGCCCCGTCAATGAGCAGTTCTTC; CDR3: CSVPLAGPVNEQFF
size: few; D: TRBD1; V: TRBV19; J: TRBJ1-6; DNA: TGTGCCAGTAGTACGACAGGGGACAATTCACCCCTCCACTTT; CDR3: CASSTTGDNSPLHF
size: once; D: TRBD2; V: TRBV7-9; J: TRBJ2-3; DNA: TGTGCCACTCTTCCGGGACTACCGTACACAGATACGCAGTATTTT; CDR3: CATLPGLPYTDTQYF
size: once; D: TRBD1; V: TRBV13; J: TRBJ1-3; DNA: TGTGCCAGCAGCTTACTAGGGGGAGTCGGGACAGGAGGAAACACCATATATTTT; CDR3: CASSLLGGVGTGGNTIYF
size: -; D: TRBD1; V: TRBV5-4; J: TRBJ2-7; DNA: TGTGCCAGCAGATCCGGGACAGCCATTTCCTACGAGCAGTACTTC; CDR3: CASRSGTAISYEQYF
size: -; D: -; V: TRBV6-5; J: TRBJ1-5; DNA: TGTGCCAGCAGGCGCACAGGGACGAGCAATCAGCCCCAGCATTTT; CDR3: CASRRTGTSNQPQHF
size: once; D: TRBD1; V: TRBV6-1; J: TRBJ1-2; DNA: TGTGCCAGCAGTGATGCGGGGGGACAGAACTATGGCTACACCTTC; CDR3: CASSDAGGQNYGYTF
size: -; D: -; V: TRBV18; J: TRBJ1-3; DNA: TGTGCCAGCTCACCCGTACAGGGACCCTCTGGAAACACCATATATTTT; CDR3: CASSPVQGPSGNTIYF
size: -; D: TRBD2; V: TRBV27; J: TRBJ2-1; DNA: TGTGCCAGCAGTTTATTGCTAGCGGGGTCCTCCTACAATGAGCAGTTCTTC; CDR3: CASSLLLAGSSYNEQFF
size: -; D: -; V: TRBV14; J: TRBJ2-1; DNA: TGTGCCAGCAGCCCCCAGACGGGGGCAGGTGAGCAGTTCTTC; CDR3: CASSPQTGAGEQFF
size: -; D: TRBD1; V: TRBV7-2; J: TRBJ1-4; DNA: TGTGCCAGCAGCTCGGGACAGGCTTTATGGGAAAAACTGTTTTTT; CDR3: CASSSGQALWEKLFF
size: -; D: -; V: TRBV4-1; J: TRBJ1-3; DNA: TGCGCCAGCAGCCAAGTCTGGGAATACTCTGGAAACACCATATATTTT; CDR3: CASSQVWEYSGNTIYF
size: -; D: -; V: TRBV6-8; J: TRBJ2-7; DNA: TGTGCCAGATACTTTGGGGTAAGAATTATATCCTACGAGCAGTACTTC; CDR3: CARYFGVRIISYEQYF
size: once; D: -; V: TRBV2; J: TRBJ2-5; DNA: TGTGCCAGCAGTGAAGCTCTCCTAGGGGGAAGGGAGACCCAGTACTTC; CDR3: CASSEALLGGRETQYF
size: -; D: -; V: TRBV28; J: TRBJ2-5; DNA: TGTGCCAGCAGTTTGAGTCTAGCGAGGATCGCGTGGGAGACCCAGTACTTC; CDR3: CASSLSLARIAWETQYF
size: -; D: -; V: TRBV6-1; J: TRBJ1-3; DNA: TGTGCCAGCAGTGAGATGGCCTCTGGAAACACCATATATTTT; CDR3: CASSEMASGNTIYF
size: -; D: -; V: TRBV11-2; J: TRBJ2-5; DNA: TGTGCCAGCAGCCCCCTGTCCAGGGAAGAGACCCAGTACTTC; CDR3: CASSPLSREETQYF
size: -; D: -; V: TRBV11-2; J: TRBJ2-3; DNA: TGTGCCAGCAGCCGACCCGGCGGGTTGAGCACAGATACGCAGTATTTT; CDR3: CASSRPGGLSTDTQYF
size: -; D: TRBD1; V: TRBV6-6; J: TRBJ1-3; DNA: TGTGCCAGCACCCAGGGGGGGGCCGGGAACACCATATATTTT; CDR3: CASTQGGAGNTIYF
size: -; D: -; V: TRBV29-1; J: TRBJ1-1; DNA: TGCAGCGTTGAACAAATTCTACCGTTGCGAGCTTTCTTT; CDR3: CSVEQILPLRAFF
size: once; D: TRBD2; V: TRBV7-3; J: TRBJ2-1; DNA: TGTGCCAGCAGCTCAAACGGACTAGCGGGGGATGAGCAGTTCTTC; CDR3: CASSSNGLAGDEQFF
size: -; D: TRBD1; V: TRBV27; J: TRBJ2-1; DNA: TGTGCCAGCAGTTTAAGGGACAGGGGCTACAATGAGCAGTTCTTC; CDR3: CASSLRDRGYNEQFF
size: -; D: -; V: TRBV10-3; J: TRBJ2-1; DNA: TGTGCCATCAAGGGGGGCAGCTCCTACAATGAGCAGTTCTTC; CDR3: CAIKGGSSYNEQFF
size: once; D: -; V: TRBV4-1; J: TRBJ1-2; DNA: TGCGCCAGCAGCCAAGGCGCGGGGGGACTTAACTATGGCTACACCTTC; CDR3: CASSQGAGGLNYGYTF
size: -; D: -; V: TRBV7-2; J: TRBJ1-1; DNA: TGTGCCAGCAGCCCTCTTGGGGGGTTGAACACTGAAGCTTTCTTT; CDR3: CASSPLGGLNTEAFF
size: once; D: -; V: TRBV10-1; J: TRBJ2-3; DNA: TGCGCCAGCAGTGACTATGAATGGGATACGCAGTATTTT; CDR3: CASSDYEWDTQYF